Presented here are 22 T cell receptor beta chains from one specimen sequenced in a study of T cell clonality in common variable immunodeficiency. Repertoires were generated with immunoSEQ multiplex PCR, while TCRdb's copy carries only in-frame clones and drops some. The sample was found to contain some 64,000 clones, and every one recurs. What was sequenced was peripheral blood mononuclear cells. These receptors were obtained from a person aged 18 to 69 in good health.

The table lists this clone with a few counts. The CDR3 end is not reached by the read, which stops 3 residues before it; the germline J gene fills it in. The chain uses TRBV19 and TRBJ1-1; D call uncertain. The CDR3 length is 15 residues. Germline values: CDR1 LNHDA, CDR2 SQIVND (reference sequence). The sequenced CDR3 bases are TGTGCCAGTAGTATGGGAGCGGCTAGCACAGATACG. It encodes CASSMGAASTDT. The entire CDR3 reads CASSMGAASTDTAFF.

This clone was observed many times. The read gets to within 3 residues of the CDR3 end, and the germline J gene fills in the rest. V is TRBV5-1 and J is TRBJ2-3, with 8 bases lining up with TRBD1. The CDR3 has 15 residues. V lost 2 bases to trimming and J lost 5 bases; unmatched junction nucleotides: 7. CDR1 is SGHRS, CDR2 YFSETQ, per germline. Here the CDR3 reads CASSFRDRTIDTQYF. The DNA read from the CDR3 is TGCGCCAGCAGCTTCCGGGACAGGACCATAGATACG.

This clone was seen ten or more times. The CDR3 end lies 3 residues beyond the end of the read and is filled in from the germline J gene. The chain joins TRBV5-1 to TRBJ2-5, with TRBD2 matching over 11 bases. J was trimmed by 4 bases and V by 7 bases; bases with no gene match: 9. The germline CDR1 and CDR2 sequences are SGHRS and YFSETQ. The CDR3 is 15 amino acids. CDR3 DNA (partial): TGCGCCAGCTATCTAGCGGGAGGTCTTACAGAGACC. This codes for CASYLAGGLTET. The entire CDR3 protein is CASYLAGGLTETQYF.

In its sample, this clone was seen many times. The read stops 3 residues short of the end of the CDR3; the missing end is completed from the germline J gene. This sequence joins TRBV13 and TRBJ1-1; no clear D. The CDR3 is made up of 14 amino acids. The germline V gene encodes CDR1 PRHDT and CDR2 FYEKMQ (reference sequence). The DNA read from the CDR3 is TGTGCCAGCAGCTTGAGAGAACAGACACCCGAA. Amino acids: CASSLREQTPE. The entire CDR3 is CASSLREQTPEAFF. The full variable domain, completed using reference TRBV13 and TRBJ1-1, is AAGVIQSPRHLIKEKRETATLKCYPIPRHDTVYWYQQGPGQDPQFLISFYEKMQSDKGSIPDRFSAQQFSDYHSELNMSSLELGDSALYFCASSLREQTPEAFFGQGTRLTVV.

This clone was found many times. The sequence runs out 3 residues before the end of the CDR3; the remainder is reconstructed from the germline J gene. This chain connects TRBV6-1 to TRBJ2-5; D is unclear. V gave up 0 bases and J gave up 2 bases, with 7 bases separating them. The CDR3 is 14 residues long. The germline V gene has CDR1 MNHNS and CDR2 SASEGT. The sequenced part of the CDR3 DNA is TGTGCCAGCAGTGAAGCCCTAGTTCAAGAGACC. Translating gives CASSEALVQET. Given in full, the CDR3 is CASSEALVQETQYF.

Many counts were recorded for this clone. With the read ending 3 residues before the CDR3 end, the germline J gene is used to fill in that end. The genes are TRBV2 and TRBJ2-2; 7 positions agree with TRBD2. The CDR3 totals 14 residues. Germline V gene sequence: CDR1 SNHLY, CDR2 FYNNEI. The V segment lost 7 bases and the J segment 0 bases; nucleotides outside the gene matches: 2. Partial CDR3 DNA: TGTGCCAGCACTCGGGGGGCGAACACCGGGGAG. It is translated as CASTRGANTGE. The whole CDR3 region reads CASTRGANTGELFF.

This clone was detected ten times or more. The CDR3 end falls 3 residues outside the read, so it is completed with the germline J gene. V is TRBV12-3 or TRBV12-4 and J is TRBJ2-1, with TRBD1 identical over 8 bases. This CDR3 has 13 amino acids. Trimming took 6 bases from V and 7 from J; bases not matched to a gene: 5. CDR3 protein: CASRQGELNEQFF. Incomplete CDR3 DNA: TGTGCCAGCAGACAGGGGGAACTAAATGAG.

Many counts were recorded for this clone. The read ends 3 residues before the CDR3 terminus; that terminus is restored from the germline J gene. V usage is TRBV7-4 and J usage is TRBJ1-5; no definite D call. The CDR3 runs 17 residues. Trimming removed 7 bases from V and 8 bases from J, with 27 bases in between. CDR1 is SGHVT, CDR2 SQSDAQ, per germline. CDR3 sequence reads: CASTMPGSGCVIKPQHF. CDR3 DNA (partial): TGTGCCAGCACAATGCCCGGCAGCGGATGTGTTATAAAGCCC.

This clone was observed many times. Coverage ceases 3 residues before the CDR3 finishes, and the germline J gene fills in the end. The rearrangement joins TRBV12-3 or TRBV12-4 to TRBJ1-6; D is ambiguous. The CDR3 covers 13 residues. Between the trimmed V and J ends, which lost 6 bases and 6 bases, there was a span of 9 bases. CDR3 residues: CASSGGSNSPLHF. The covered CDR3 bases are TGTGCCAGCAGCGGAGGGTCTAATTCACCC.

This clone was detected many times. The CDR3 end lies 3 residues beyond the end of the read and is filled in from the germline J gene. V usage is TRBV3-1 (or the pseudogene TRBV3-2) and J usage is TRBJ2-1; D remains ambiguous. Germline lookup yields CDR1 LGHDT and CDR2 YNNKEL (reference sequence). CDR3 length: 19 residues. Trimming shortened V by 0 bases and J by 0 bases, and 18 bases separated the two germline ends. This chain's CDR3 is CASSQETLLEPSSYNEQFF. The sequenced part of the CDR3 DNA is TGTGCCAGCAGCCAAGAGACCCTCCTAGAGCCAAGCTCCTACAATGAG.

This clone was picked up many times. Read sequence stops 3 residues before the CDR3 end, and the germline J gene provides the missing end. The rearrangement uses TRBV19 and TRBJ2-7; 10 bases line up with TRBD1. After removal of 5 bases from V and 3 bases from J, the junction contained 4 bases not matched to a gene. The CDR3 runs 14 residues. The germline V gene encodes CDR1 LNHDA and CDR2 SQIVND (reference sequence). CDR3 DNA (partial): TGTGCCAGTAGTCCCGGGACAGGGGACTACGAG. As protein: CASSPGTGDYE. The full CDR3 is CASSPGTGDYEQYF.

This clone turned up a few times. With the read ending 3 residues before the CDR3 end, the germline J gene is used to fill in that end. The gene calls are TRBV5-1 and TRBJ2-1, with TRBD1 matching over 8 bases. The CDR3 runs to 16 residues. V lost 3 bases to trimming and J lost 0 bases; unmatched junction nucleotides: 5. Germline V lookup: CDR1 SGHRS, CDR2 YFSETQ. The CDR3 sequence is CASSWTGTGSYNEQFF. The sequenced part of the CDR3 DNA is TGCGCCAGCAGCTGGACCGGGACAGGCTCCTACAATGAG.

This clone occurred many times. The CDR3 is cut off 3 residues early in the read; its end comes from the germline J gene. This rearrangement joins TRBV28 to TRBJ2-1, with TRBD2 matching 8 bases. CDR1 MDHEN and CDR2 SYDVKM come from the germline V gene. Losses at the gene ends were 1 base for V and 9 bases for J; bases not matched to a gene: 2. The CDR3 length is 13 residues. CDR3 DNA (partial): TGTGCCAGCAGTTTATCAGCGGGAGCTGAG. Its protein is CASSLSAGAE. The entire CDR3 sequence reads CASSLSAGAEQFF.

This clone has at least ten counts. The missing CDR3 end, 3 residues past where the read stops, is filled in from the germline J gene. V and J are TRBV9 and TRBJ2-3, with TRBD1 as a possible D gene (5 bases). CDR1 SGDLS and CDR2 YYNGEE come from the germline V gene. CDR3 length equals 14 residues. V was trimmed by 2 bases and J by 1 base, leaving 8 bases between them. Here the CDR3 reads CASSVLQGTDTQYF. CDR3 DNA (partial): TGTGCCAGCAGCGTCCTACAGGGCACAGATACG.

This clone has a count of ten or more. The read gets to within 3 residues of the CDR3 end, and the germline J gene fills in the rest. The gene calls are TRBV14 and TRBJ1-3; D is unresolved. Germline CDR1 reads SGHDN; CDR2 reads FVKESK. The CDR3 spans 13 residues. Trimming shortened V by 6 bases and J by 4 bases, and 10 bases separated the two germline ends. CDR3 in amino acids: CASRDSGGNTIYF. CDR3 DNA (partial): TGTGCCAGCAGGGACTCAGGAGGAAACACC.

In this sample, this clone turned up many times. The junction and the germline gene differ at one end; a read error may be behind it. The DNA ends 3 residues before the CDR3 does, and the rest of the CDR3 is filled in from the germline J gene. The J gene is TRBJ1-2, the V gene TRBV5-1; D might be TRBD1 (5 bases). The CDR3 loop spans 14 amino acids. The germline V gene encodes CDR1 SGHRS and CDR2 YFSETQ. The CDR3 DNA, read in part, is TGCGCCAGCAGCTTGGATGGGACTAATTATGGC. The encoded protein is CASSLDGTNYG. The entire CDR3 sequence reads CASSLDGTNYGYTF.

This clone was seen at least ten times. With the read ending 3 residues before the CDR3 end, the germline J gene is used to fill in that end. The chain is built from TRBV19 and TRBJ2-1, with 11 bases identical to TRBD2. CDR3 size: 15 residues. The V gene end was trimmed by 4 bases and the J gene end by 4 bases; junction bases not matched to a gene: 3. CDR1 and CDR2 (germline): LNHDA, SQIVND (reference sequence). CDR3 bases read: TGTGCCAGTAGTACGACTAGCGGGGATTACAATGAG. Its protein is CASSTTSGDYNE. The whole CDR3 protein is CASSTTSGDYNEQFF. The full variable domain, with the rest looked up from reference TRBV19 and TRBJ2-1, is DGGITQSPKYLFRKEGQNVTLSCEQNLNHDAMYWYRQDPGQGLRLIYYSQIVNDFQKGDIAEGYSVSREKKESFPLTVTSAQKNPTAFYLCASSTTSGDYNEQFFGPGTRLTVL.

This clone was seen at least ten times. The CDR3 is cut off 3 residues early in the read; its end comes from the germline J gene. V usage is TRBV4-1 and J usage is TRBJ1-2; 8 bases map to TRBD1. V lost 4 bases to trimming and J lost 6 bases; unmatched junction nucleotides: 4. The germline V gene has CDR1 MGHRA and CDR2 YSYEKL. The CDR3 consists of 13 residues. The sequenced part of the CDR3 DNA is TGCGCCAGCAGCCTACAGGGGGAAGATGGC. Translated, it gives CASSLQGEDG. The whole CDR3 is CASSLQGEDGYTF.

This clone was counted many times. With the read ending 3 residues before the CDR3 end, the germline J gene is used to fill in that end. The J gene is TRBJ1-1, the V gene TRBV20-1; 8 bases align to TRBD1. From germline, CDR1 is DFQATT and CDR2 SNEGSKA (reference sequence). The CDR3 extends over 15 amino acids. V was clipped by 3 bases and J by 1 base; unmatched bases: 7. CDR3 bases read: TGCAGTGCTAGCAGTTCCGGGACAGGGAACACTGAA. Its protein is CSASSSGTGNTE. The CDR3 in full is CSASSSGTGNTEAFF.

This clone was recorded at least ten times. The CDR3 loop is CASGLVQGLASLWNEQFF. The CDR3 bases that were read are TGTGCTAGTGGTTTGGTACAGGGACTAGCGTCCCTTTGGAATGAG. The chain uses TRBV12-5 and TRBJ2-1; 10 bases are shared with TRBD2. The observed sequence ends 3 residues before the CDR3 terminus, with the missing tail filled in from the germline J gene. Trimming took 0 bases from V and 7 from J; bases not matched to a gene: 12. Germline assignment: CDR1 LGHNT and CDR2 FRNRAP. The CDR3 contains 18 residues. The full variable domain, completed using reference TRBV12-5 and TRBJ2-1, is DARVTQTPRHKVTEMGQEVTMRCQPILGHNTVFWYRQTMMQGLELLAYFRNRAPLDDSGMPKDRFSAEMPDATLATLKIQPSEPRDSAVYFCASGLVQGLASLWNEQFFGPGTRLTVL.

This clone has a count of ten or more. The CDR3 end lies 3 residues beyond the end of the read and is filled in from the germline J gene. The genes are TRBV5-1 and TRBJ2-3; 13 bases fit TRBD2. J lost 2 bases, V lost 4 bases, and 4 bases had no gene match. The CDR3 contains 16 residues. CDR1 is SGHRS, CDR2 YFSETQ, per germline. This chain's CDR3 is CASSKGLAGLTDTQYF. The CDR3 bases that were read are TGCGCCAGCAGCAAGGGACTAGCGGGGCTCACAGATACG.

The sample holds many counts of this clone. The read is 3 residues too short to cover the CDR3 end, so that end is filled in from the germline J gene. The chain employs TRBV13 and TRBJ2-1, with 13 bases that match TRBD2. Germline V lookup: CDR1 PRHDT, CDR2 FYEKMQ (reference sequence). The CDR3 length is 17 residues. With V trimmed by 4 bases and J by 3 bases, 6 bases remained unmatched. Here the CDR3 reads CASSSSTSGGNYNEQFF. CDR3 DNA, as far as it was read: TGTGCCAGCAGCTCTTCGACTAGCGGGGGGAACTACAATGAG.